The clone carrying this TCR beta chain occurred a few times. These data originate in a study of neoadjuvant nivolumab and ipilimumab in lung cancer. Only in-frame clones appear in the TCRdb table, and some are missing; sequencing was by immunoSEQ multiplex PCR. The sample lists more than 40,000 clones; about 89% were seen once. Material: blood, obtained before neoadjuvant nivolumab, alone or with ipilimumab. This receptor was obtained from an adult with non-small cell lung cancer. Some clones in this sample may be carry-over from other donors' samples.

The CDR3 nucleotides read TGTGCCAGTAGCCCCACAGGGGAGCGCGGCTACACCTTC. Translation gives CASSPTGERGYTF. The rearrangement joins TRBV19 to TRBJ1-2, with TRBD1 matching over 7 bases. The CDR3 runs 13 residues. CDR1 is LNHDA and CDR2 is SQIVND in the germline V gene (reference sequence). J gave up 8 bases and V 6 bases, and 9 bases lay outside the gene matches.